This TCR beta chain was retrieved from a study of regulatory T cells in long-lasting Graves disease. At the level of the study: Graves' patients, diagnosed recently, had received antithyroid drugs under 3 months.

Regarding time point: newly diagnosed GD, antithyroid drugs for less than 3 months. After RNA was extracted from PBMCs, the TCR library was made from it. V was pared by 3 bases and J by 8 bases, with 8 bases between. Germline CDR1 and CDR2: MNHEY and SMNVEV (reference sequence). The CDR3 has 13 amino acids. Sequencing libraries for TCR beta were prepared with iRepertoire HTBI primers and Arm-PCR of CDR3 regions. TCRdb reprocessed the multiplex PCR reads with MiXCR, giving one entry per CDR3 protein. The sample records 420,000 or so distinct CDR3 sequences, roughly 15% being singletons. The sample was also linked to a second study, of T cells in Graves' hyperthyroidism and ophthalmopathy. Turning to that study: Blood shared most expanded thyroid clonotypes above 0.001.

Source: peripheral blood mononuclear cells (PBMCs), taken at new diagnosis, from a patient treated with antithyroid drugs. The chain employs TRBV27 and TRBJ1-6; no reliable D call. The receptor was isolated from a woman in her late teens or twenties with Graves disease. The CDR3 sequence: CASSFEGYSPLHF. CDR3 coding DNA: TGTGCCAGCAGTTTCGAGGGTTATTCACCCCTCCACTTT.